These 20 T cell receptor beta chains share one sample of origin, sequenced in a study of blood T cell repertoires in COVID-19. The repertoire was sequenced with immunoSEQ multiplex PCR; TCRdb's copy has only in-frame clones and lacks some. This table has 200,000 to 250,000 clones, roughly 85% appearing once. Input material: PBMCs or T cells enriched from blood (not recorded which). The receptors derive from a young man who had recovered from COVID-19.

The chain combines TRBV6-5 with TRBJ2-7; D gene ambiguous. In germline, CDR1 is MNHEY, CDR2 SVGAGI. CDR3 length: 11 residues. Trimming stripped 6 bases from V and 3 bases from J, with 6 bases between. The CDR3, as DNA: TGTGCCAGCAGAGCCCACTACGAGCAGTACTTC. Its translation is CASRAHYEQYF.

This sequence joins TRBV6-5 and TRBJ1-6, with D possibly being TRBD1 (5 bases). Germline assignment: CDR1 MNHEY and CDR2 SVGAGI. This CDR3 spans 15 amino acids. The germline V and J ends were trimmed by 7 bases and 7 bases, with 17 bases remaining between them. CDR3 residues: CASTTGERDNSPLHF. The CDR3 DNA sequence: TGTGCCAGCACCACGGGGGAAAGGGACAATTCACCCCTCCACTTT.

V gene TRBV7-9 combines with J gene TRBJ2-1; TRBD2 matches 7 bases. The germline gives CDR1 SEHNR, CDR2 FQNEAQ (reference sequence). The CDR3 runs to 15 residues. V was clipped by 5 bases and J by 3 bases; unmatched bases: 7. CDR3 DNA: TGTGCCAGCAGCCGATACGCGGGGGACTACAATGAGCAGTTCTTC. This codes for CASSRYAGDYNEQFF.

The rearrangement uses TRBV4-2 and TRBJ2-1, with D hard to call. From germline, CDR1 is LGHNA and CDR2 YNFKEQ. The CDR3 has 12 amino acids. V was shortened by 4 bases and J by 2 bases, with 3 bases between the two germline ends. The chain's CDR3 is CASSPAYNEQFF. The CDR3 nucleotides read TGTGCCAGCAGCCCGGCCTACAATGAGCAGTTCTTC.

CDR3 bases: TGCAGCGTTGGAGAGACAGGGTCGGGCGAGCAGTACTTC. Its translation: CSVGETGSGEQYF. The chain has TRBV29-1 and TRBJ2-7, with 7 bases identical to TRBD1. V dropped 4 bases and J dropped 6; count of bases not matched to a gene: 9. Germline V CDR1 and CDR2: SQVTM, ANQGSEA. CDR3 length: 13 amino acids.

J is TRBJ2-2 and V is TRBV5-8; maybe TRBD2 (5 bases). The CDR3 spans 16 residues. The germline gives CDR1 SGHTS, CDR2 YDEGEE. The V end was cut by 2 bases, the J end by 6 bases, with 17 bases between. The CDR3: CASSFPSWYVAGELFF. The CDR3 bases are TGTGCCAGCAGCTTTCCTAGCTGGTATGTCGCCGGGGAGCTGTTTTTT.

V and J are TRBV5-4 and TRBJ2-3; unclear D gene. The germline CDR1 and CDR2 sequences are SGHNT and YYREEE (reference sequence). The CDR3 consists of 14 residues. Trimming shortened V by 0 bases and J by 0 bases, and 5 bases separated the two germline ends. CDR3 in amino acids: CASSLGGSTDTQYF. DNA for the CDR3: TGTGCCAGCAGCTTGGGCGGAAGCACAGATACGCAGTATTTT.

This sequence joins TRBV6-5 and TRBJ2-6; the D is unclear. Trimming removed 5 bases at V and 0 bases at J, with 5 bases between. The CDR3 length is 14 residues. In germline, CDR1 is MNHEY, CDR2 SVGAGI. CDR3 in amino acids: CASSRNSGANVLTF. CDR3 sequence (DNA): TGTGCCAGCAGTCGTAACTCTGGGGCCAACGTCCTGACTTTC.

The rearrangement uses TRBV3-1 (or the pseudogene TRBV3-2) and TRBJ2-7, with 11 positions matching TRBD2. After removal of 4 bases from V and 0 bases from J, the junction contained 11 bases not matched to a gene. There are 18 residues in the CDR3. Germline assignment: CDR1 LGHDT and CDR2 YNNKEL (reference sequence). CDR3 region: CASSPEPSGGLTSYEQYF. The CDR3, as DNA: TGTGCCAGCAGCCCGGAGCCTAGCGGGGGGCTTACCTCCTACGAGCAGTACTTC.

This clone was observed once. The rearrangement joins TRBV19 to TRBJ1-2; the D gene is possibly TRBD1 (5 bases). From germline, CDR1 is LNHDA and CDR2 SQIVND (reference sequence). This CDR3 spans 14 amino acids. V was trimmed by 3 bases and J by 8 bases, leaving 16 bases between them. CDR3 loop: CASSMAGDSYGYTF. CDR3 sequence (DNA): TGTGCCAGTAGTATGGCAGGTGACAGCTACGGCTACACCTTC. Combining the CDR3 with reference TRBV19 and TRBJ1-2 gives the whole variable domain DGGITQSPKYLFRKEGQNVTLSCEQNLNHDAMYWYRQDPGQGLRLIYYSQIVNDFQKGDIAEGYSVSREKKESFPLTVTSAQKNPTAFYLCASSMAGDSYGYTFGSGTRLTVV.

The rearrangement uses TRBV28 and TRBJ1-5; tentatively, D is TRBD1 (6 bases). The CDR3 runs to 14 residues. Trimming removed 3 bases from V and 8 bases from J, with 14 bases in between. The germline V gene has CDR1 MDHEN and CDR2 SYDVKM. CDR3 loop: CASSFAGGTEPQHF. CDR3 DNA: TGTGCCAGCAGTTTCGCGGGGGGCACGGAGCCCCAGCATTTT.

In nucleotides, the CDR3 is TGCGCCAGCAACGGGGAGGGATCGACCTACGAGCAGTACTTC. Protein: CASNGEGSTYEQYF. V is TRBV5-1 and J is TRBJ2-7, with 7 bases that match TRBD2. The V and J ends lost 6 bases and 2 bases, in that order; junction bases with no gene match: 8. This CDR3 spans 14 amino acids. CDR1 is SGHRS, CDR2 YFSETQ, per germline.

CDR3 coding DNA: TGTGCCAGCAGTGAATTAGGGTCAGGGAAAAAACTGTTTTTT. It translates to CASSELGSGKKLFF. V and J are TRBV25-1 and TRBJ1-4; D possibly corresponds to TRBD1 (5 bases). Per germline, CDR1 MGHDK and CDR2 SYGVNS. V lost 1 base and J lost 9, with 12 bases in between. CDR3 length equals 14 residues.

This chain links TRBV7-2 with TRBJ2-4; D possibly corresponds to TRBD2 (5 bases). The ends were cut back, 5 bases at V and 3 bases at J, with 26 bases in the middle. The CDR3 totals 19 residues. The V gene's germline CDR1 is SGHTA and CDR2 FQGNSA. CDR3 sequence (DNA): TGTGCCAGCAGCCCGCAAAAGGGAGCCATGATGGGCCTCAAAAACATTCAGTACTTC. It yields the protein CASSPQKGAMMGLKNIQYF.

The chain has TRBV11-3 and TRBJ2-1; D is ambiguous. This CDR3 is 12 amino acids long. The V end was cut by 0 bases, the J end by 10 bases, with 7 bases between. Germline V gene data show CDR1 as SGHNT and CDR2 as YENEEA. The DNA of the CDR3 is TGTGCCAGCAGCTTAGATCGGGTCGAGCAGTTCTTC. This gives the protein CASSLDRVEQFF.

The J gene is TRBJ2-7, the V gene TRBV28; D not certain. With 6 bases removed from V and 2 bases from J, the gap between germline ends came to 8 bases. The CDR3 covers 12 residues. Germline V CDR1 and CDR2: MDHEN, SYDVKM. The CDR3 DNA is TGTGCCAGCAGCCCTAGAACCTACGAGCAGTACTTC. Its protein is CASSPRTYEQYF.

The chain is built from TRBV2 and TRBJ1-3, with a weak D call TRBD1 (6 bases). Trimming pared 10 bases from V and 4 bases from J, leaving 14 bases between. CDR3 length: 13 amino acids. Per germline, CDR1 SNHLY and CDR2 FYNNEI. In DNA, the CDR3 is TGTGCCACTCAGGGGTTTTCAGGAAACACCATATATTTT. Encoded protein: CATQGFSGNTIYF.

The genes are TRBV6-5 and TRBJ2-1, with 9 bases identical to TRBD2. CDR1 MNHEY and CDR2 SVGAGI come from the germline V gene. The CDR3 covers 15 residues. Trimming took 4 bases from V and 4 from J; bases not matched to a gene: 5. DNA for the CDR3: TGTGCCAGCAGTTTTACTAGCGGGCATTACAATGAGCAGTTCTTC. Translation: CASSFTSGHYNEQFF.

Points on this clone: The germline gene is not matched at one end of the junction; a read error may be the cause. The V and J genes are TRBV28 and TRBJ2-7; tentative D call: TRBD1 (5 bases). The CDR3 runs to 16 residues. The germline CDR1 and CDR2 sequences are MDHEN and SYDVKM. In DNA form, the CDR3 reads TGTGCCAGCAGTAACGCCCAAGCAGGGTCCTCCGACGAGCAGTACTTC. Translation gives CASSNAQAGSSDEQYF.

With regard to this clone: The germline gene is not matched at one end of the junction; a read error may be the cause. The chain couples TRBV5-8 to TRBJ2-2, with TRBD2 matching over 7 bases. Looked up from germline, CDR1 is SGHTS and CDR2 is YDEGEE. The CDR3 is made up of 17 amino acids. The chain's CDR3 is CASSFGGSVRNTGELLF. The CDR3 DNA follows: TGTGCCAGCAGCTTTGGCGGGAGTGTAAGGAACACCGGGGAGCTGCTTTTT.